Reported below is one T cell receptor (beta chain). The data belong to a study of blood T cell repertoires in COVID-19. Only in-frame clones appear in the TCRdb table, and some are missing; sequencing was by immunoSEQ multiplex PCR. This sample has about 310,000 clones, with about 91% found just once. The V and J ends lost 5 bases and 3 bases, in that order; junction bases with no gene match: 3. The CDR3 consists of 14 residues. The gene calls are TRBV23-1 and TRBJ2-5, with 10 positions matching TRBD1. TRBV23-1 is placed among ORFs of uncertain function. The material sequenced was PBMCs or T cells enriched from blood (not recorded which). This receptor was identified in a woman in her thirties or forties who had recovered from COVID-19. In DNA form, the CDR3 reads TGCGCCAGCAGTAGGACAGGGGGGGAAGAGACCCAGTACTTC. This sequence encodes CASSRTGGEETQYF.